These 20 T cell receptor beta chains originate from one sample sequenced in a study of T cells in Graves' hyperthyroidism and ophthalmopathy. TCR beta CDR3 sequences were amplified from RNA transcripts. With the HTBI primer set, the TCR CDR3 went through a first round of RT-PCR. TCRdb used MiXCR to reprocess the multiplex PCR reads, holding one entry per CDR3 protein. The data show about 400,000 distinct CDR3 sequences, 13% to 15% seen once. The sample was blood. Every receptor here comes from a woman aged 25 to 39 with Graves' ophthalmopathy.

The V call is TRBV29-1, the J call TRBJ2-1, with D perhaps matching TRBD2 (7 bases). The V end was cut by 7 bases, the J end by 10 bases, with 20 bases between. Germline-derived CDR1 and CDR2 are SQVTM and ANQGSEA. The CDR3 is 13 residues long. CDR3 residues: CSARGGGPGEQFF. Written as DNA, the CDR3 is TGCAGCGCCCGAGGGGGGGGGCCAGGGGAGCAGTTCTTC.

This rearrangement joins TRBV12-3 or TRBV12-4 to TRBJ2-7; TRBD1 matches at 7 bases. V shed 6 bases and J 3 bases; nucleotides not matched to a gene: 11. The CDR3 spans 15 residues. This CDR3 is CASSRKRGQHYEQYF. CDR3 coding DNA: TGTGCCAGCAGCCGAAAAAGGGGACAGCACTACGAGCAGTACTTC.

This clonotype was seen ten or more times. The chain recombines TRBV6-1 with TRBJ1-1, with D hard to call. The CDR3 is 15 amino acids. Germline assignment: CDR1 MNHNS and CDR2 SASEGT. V gave up 6 bases and J gave up 0 bases, with 14 bases separating them. CDR3 nucleotides: TGTGCCAGCAGCTTAACTTGGTCAGTGAACACTGAAGCTTTCTTT. Protein product: CASSLTWSVNTEAFF.

This clonotype was observed at least ten times. The V call is TRBV7-2, the J call TRBJ2-5; a weak D match, TRBD2 (6 bases). Looked up from germline, CDR1 is SGHTA and CDR2 is FQGNSA. The CDR3 totals 14 residues. Trimming removed 3 bases at V and 2 bases at J, with 10 bases between. In nucleotides, the CDR3 is TGTGCCAGCAGCTTCGGCGGGGAGCAAGAGACCCAGTACTTC. Protein sequence: CASSFGGEQETQYF. The complete variable domain, with remaining parts taken from reference TRBV7-2 and TRBJ2-5, reads GAGVSQSPSNKVTEKGKDVELRCDPISGHTALYWYRQSLGQGLEFLIYFQGNSAPDKSGLPSDRFSAERTGGSVSTLTIQRTQQEDSAVYLCASSFGGEQETQYFGPGTRLLVL.

This clonotype was counted a few times. A read error is possible here, since a much larger clone lies one base away. The chain is built from TRBV5-6 and TRBJ2-3, with 9 bases aligning to TRBD1. Germline CDR1 reads SGHDT; CDR2 reads YYEEEE. V lost 6 bases and J lost 9; bases outside the gene matches: 11. The CDR3 sequence is 14 residues long. CDR3 DNA sequence: TGTGCCAGCAACATCGGACAGGGGATCGGAACGCAGTATTTT. Its translation: CASNIGQGIGTQYF. The variable domain in full, completed from reference TRBV5-6 and TRBJ2-3, reads DAGVTQSPTHLIKTRGQQVTLRCSPKSGHDTVSWYQQALGQGPQFIFQYYEEEERQRGNFPDRFSGHQFPNYSSELNVNALLLGDSALYLCASNIGQGIGTQYFGPGTRLTVL.

Remarks on this clonotype: A much larger clone is a single base away; this may be a read error. The CDR3 DNA reads as TGTGCCAGCAGGACTAGCGGGACCGGGGGGCTGTTTTTT. This sequence encodes CASRTSGTGGLFF. The rearrangement uses TRBV27 and TRBJ2-2; 11 bases align to TRBD2. Germline V gene sequence: CDR1 MNHEY, CDR2 SMNVEV (reference sequence). The CDR3 is 13 residues long.

This chain connects TRBV30 to TRBJ2-3; 12 bases line up with TRBD1. The CDR3 contains 14 residues. Germline values: CDR1 GTSNPN, CDR2 SVGIG (reference sequence). V shed 3 bases, J shed 5 bases, and the junction held 3 bases outside the gene matches. Written as DNA, the CDR3 is TGTGCCTGGAGGGGGACAGGGGGCCTAGATACGCAGTATTTT. Its protein is CAWRGTGGLDTQYF.

There are a few counts of this clonotype. V is TRBV5-5 and J is TRBJ2-7; 7 bases are shared with TRBD1. The ends lost 4 bases at V and 0 bases at J; junction bases unmatched: 16. CDR3 length: 18 amino acids. CDR1 and CDR2 (germline): SGHKS, YYEKEE (reference sequence). CDR3 DNA sequence: TGTGCCAGCAGCCGGGAAGCCCGGCAAAGGGACAGCTCCTACGAGCAGTACTTC. The encoded protein is CASSREARQRDSSYEQYF.

This clonotype was picked up many times. The genes are TRBV6-5 and TRBJ1-1, with D tentatively TRBD1 (5 bases). Germline V gene data show CDR1 as MNHEY and CDR2 as SVGAGI. Trimming left V 2 bases short and J 6 bases short, with 7 bases between. This CDR3 contains 12 residues. The CDR3 here is CASSYQGAEAFF. The CDR3 DNA follows: TGTGCCAGCAGTTACCAGGGTGCTGAAGCTTTCTTT.

This clonotype was recorded at least ten times. V usage is TRBV15 and J usage is TRBJ2-3; D uncertain. CDR3 length equals 14 residues. The V gene's germline CDR1 is LNHNV and CDR2 YYDKDF (reference sequence). Trimming stripped 4 bases from V and 5 bases from J, with 13 bases between. The CDR3 spells CATSIQNSLDTQYF. The CDR3, as DNA: TGTGCCACCAGCATACAGAACAGCCTAGATACGCAGTATTTT.

The chain recombines TRBV13 with TRBJ1-1; D not resolved. Between the trimmed V and J ends, which lost 6 bases and 1 base, there was a span of 9 bases. Looked up from germline, CDR1 is PRHDT and CDR2 is FYEKMQ (reference sequence). The CDR3 extends over 13 amino acids. CDR3 DNA: TGTGCCAGCAGATCCGACACGAACACTGAAGCTTTCTTT. Amino acid sequence: CASRSDTNTEAFF.

This clonotype was recorded many times. The rearrangement uses TRBV7-8 and TRBJ1-5, with 7 bases matching TRBD1. CDR1 and CDR2 (germline): SGHVS, FQNEAQ. The V and J ends lost 8 bases and 5 bases, in that order; junction bases with no gene match: 9. The CDR3 has 14 residues. The CDR3 region is CASSPRQGDQPQHF. CDR3 DNA: TGTGCCAGCTCACCGAGACAGGGCGATCAGCCCCAGCATTTT.

This clonotype was picked up many times. V gene TRBV15 combines with J gene TRBJ1-1; D not resolved. This CDR3 comprises 14 residues. Between the trimmed V and J ends, which lost 7 bases and 0 bases, there was a span of 12 bases. Germline V lookup: CDR1 LNHNV, CDR2 YYDKDF (reference sequence). CDR3 in amino acids: CATTLGRLNTEAFF. The CDR3 bases are TGTGCCACCACTTTGGGCAGGCTGAACACTGAAGCTTTCTTT.

This clonotype has just a few counts. The chain carries TRBV6-1 and TRBJ1-1; weak D call: TRBD1 (6 bases). CDR1 and CDR2 (germline): MNHNS, SASEGT. CDR3 length: 14 residues. The V gene lost 9 bases and the J gene lost 0 bases, with 14 bases spanning the gap. CDR3 sequence: CASRGGTMNTEAFF. CDR3 nucleotides: TGTGCCAGTAGGGGGGGCACCATGAACACTGAAGCTTTCTTT.

The sample holds many counts of this clonotype. The chain has TRBV20-1 and TRBJ2-7; 9 bases line up with TRBD1. The CDR3 covers 15 residues. CDR1 DFQATT and CDR2 SNEGSKA come from the germline V gene (reference sequence). After removal of 0 bases from V and 4 bases from J, the junction contained 7 bases not matched to a gene. The CDR3 protein is CSARDFKGQGYEQYF. The CDR3 DNA reads TGCAGTGCTAGAGACTTCAAAGGACAGGGGTACGAGCAGTACTTC.

This clonotype was counted at least ten times. The chain is built from TRBV10-3 and TRBJ2-3, with D possibly TRBD1 on 6 matching bases. The CDR3 length is 17 residues. V was cut by 8 bases and J by 3 bases, with 24 bases left in between. The V gene's germline CDR1 is ENHRY and CDR2 SYGVKD. The CDR3 coding sequence is TGTGCCATCTCACTTGACGTACAGGGTGGATGGACAGATACGCAGTATTTT. This encodes CAISLDVQGGWTDTQYF.

This clonotype was observed many times. The CDR3 nucleotides read TGTGCCAGCAGCTGGGGGATCGGAACAGATACGCAGTATTTT. This codes for CASSWGIGTDTQYF. The rearrangement joins TRBV7-2 to TRBJ2-3, with D tentatively TRBD1 or TRBD2 (5 bases each). Trimming removed 4 bases at V and 3 bases at J, with 11 bases between. CDR1 SGHTA and CDR2 FQGNSA come from the germline V gene. CDR3 length: 14 amino acids.

The rearrangement uses TRBV19 and TRBJ2-2, with 12 bases identical to TRBD1. Germline V CDR1 and CDR2: LNHDA, SQIVND (reference sequence). Trimming removed 5 bases from V and 0 bases from J; junction bases left unmatched: 10. This CDR3 spans 19 amino acids. CDR3 loop: CASSPLKGQGAANTGELFF. The CDR3 nucleotides read TGTGCCAGTAGTCCCCTTAAGGGACAGGGGGCCGCGAACACCGGGGAGCTGTTTTTT.

As for this clonotype: Its ends do not fully match the called genes, so a read error is possible. The V and J genes are TRBV6-1 and TRBJ2-7, with a possible D match to TRBD1 (6 bases). The CDR3 is 13 amino acids. Germline-derived CDR1 and CDR2 are MNHNS and SASEGT. This CDR3 reads CASSEQGIYGQYF. The CDR3 DNA follows: TGTGCCAGCAGTGAACAGGGGATCTACGGGCAGTACTTC.

The chain is built from TRBV7-3 and TRBJ1-2; D remains ambiguous. Per the germline V gene, CDR1 is SGHTA and CDR2 is FQGTGA. V lost 5 bases and J 0 bases, leaving 4 bases between the germline ends. This CDR3 is 12 amino acids long. DNA for the CDR3: TGTGCCAGCAGCATCACTAACTATGGCTACACCTTC. This encodes CASSITNYGYTF. The entire variable domain, with the rest obtained from reference TRBV7-3 and TRBJ1-2, is as follows: GAGVSQTPSNKVTEKGKYVELRCDPISGHTALYWYRQSLGQGPEFLIYFQGTGAADDSGLPNDRFFAVRPEGSVSTLKIQRTERGDSAVYLCASSITNYGYTFGSGTRLTVV.